The rows below give T cell receptor beta chains drawn from one sample of a study of type 1 regulatory T cells. TCRdb re-called the reads through MiXCR, storing one row per CDR3 protein. Of 75,000 to 100,000 distinct CDR3 sequences listed, roughly 31% are singletons. The sequenced sample was CD4+ T cells, either the whole sample or a sorted fraction (not recorded which). The receptors shown here come from a human donor in good health. Each CDR3 is given with its conserved first and last residue. Each record gives: clone size, J gene, D gene, V gene, CDR3 DNA, CDR3 protein. D genes are given only for firm matches. Rows give clone size only sometimes, using once, few, many, or a class for an expanded clone.

clone size: few; J gene: TRBJ2-7; D gene: TRBD1; V gene: TRBV20-1; CDR3 DNA: TGCAGTGCTAGCTCCAGGGGGATCTACGAGCAGTACTTC; CDR3 protein: CSASSRGIYEQYF
clone size: NA; J gene: TRBJ1-5; D gene: NA; V gene: TRBV24-1; CDR3 DNA: TGTGCCACCAGTGGGGCAGGGAGCAATCAGCCCCAGCATTTT; CDR3 protein: CATSGAGSNQPQHF
clone size: few; J gene: TRBJ2-4; D gene: TRBD1; V gene: TRBV5-1; CDR3 DNA: TGCGCCAGCAGCCGAGGGACAGGGGGCGGTCATCGGTACTTC; CDR3 protein: CASSRGTGGGHRYF
clone size: few; J gene: TRBJ2-7; D gene: TRBD2; V gene: TRBV7-6; CDR3 DNA: TGTGCCAGCAGCCCCCCCATACTAGCGGGGACTTCCGAGCAGTACTTC; CDR3 protein: CASSPPILAGTSEQYF
clone size: once; J gene: TRBJ2-2; D gene: NA; V gene: TRBV24-1; CDR3 DNA: TGTGCCACCAGTGCCCGGGGCTGGGACACCGAGGAGCTGTTTTTT; CDR3 protein: CATSARGWDTEELFF
clone size: NA; J gene: TRBJ2-4; D gene: TRBD1; V gene: TRBV28; CDR3 DNA: TGTGCCAGCAGTGGAGGGGGACAGGGGTTAAACATTCAGTACTTC; CDR3 protein: CASSGGGQGLNIQYF
clone size: many; J gene: TRBJ1-2; D gene: NA; V gene: TRBV20-1; CDR3 DNA: TGCAGTGCTAGAGATCGGTCAGGGAACTATGGCTACACCTTC; CDR3 protein: CSARDRSGNYGYTF
clone size: few; J gene: TRBJ2-5; D gene: TRBD2; V gene: TRBV3-1; CDR3 DNA: TGTGCCAGCAGCCAAGGTACTAGCGCACAAGAGACCCAGTACTTC; CDR3 protein: CASSQGTSAQETQYF
clone size: few; J gene: TRBJ1-2; D gene: TRBD1; V gene: TRBV12-3/TRBV12-4; CDR3 DNA: TGTGCCAGCAGCTACCGAAGCACAGGGGTCTCCTATGGCTACACCTTC; CDR3 protein: CASSYRSTGVSYGYTF
clone size: NA; J gene: TRBJ2-7; D gene: TRBD2; V gene: TRBV10-3; CDR3 DNA: TGTGCCATCAGTGTTGAACTAGCGGGAGGCGAGCAGTACTTC; CDR3 protein: CAISVELAGGEQYF
clone size: NA; J gene: TRBJ1-2; D gene: TRBD1; V gene: TRBV5-1; CDR3 DNA: TGCGCCAGCAGCTTTGCTGAGGGGACAGGAGGCTACACCTTC; CDR3 protein: CASSFAEGTGGYTF
clone size: NA; J gene: TRBJ2-1; D gene: TRBD2; V gene: TRBV5-1; CDR3 DNA: TGCGCCAGCAGCTTGGAGGGAGCGGGAGGACTCGAGCAGTTCTTC; CDR3 protein: CASSLEGAGGLEQFF
clone size: NA; J gene: TRBJ2-2; D gene: TRBD1; V gene: TRBV5-5; CDR3 DNA: TGTGCCAGCAGCCCCGTCACAGGGGCCTTCGAGGGCACCGGGGAGCTGTTTTTT; CDR3 protein: CASSPVTGAFEGTGELFF
clone size: NA; J gene: TRBJ1-4; D gene: NA; V gene: TRBV14; CDR3 DNA: TGTGCCAGCAGCCAAGTTCTTTCAACTAATGAAAAACTGTTTTTT; CDR3 protein: CASSQVLSTNEKLFF
clone size: few; J gene: TRBJ2-5; D gene: NA; V gene: TRBV5-1; CDR3 DNA: TGCGCCAGCAGCTTGGCCGGCGTTTCCACGAAGTACTTC; CDR3 protein: CASSLAGVSTKYF
clone size: NA; J gene: TRBJ1-1; D gene: NA; V gene: TRBV19; CDR3 DNA: TGTGCCAGTAGAATCCCAGGGGCCCTGAACACTGAAGCTTTCTTT; CDR3 protein: CASRIPGALNTEAFF
clone size: NA; J gene: TRBJ2-7; D gene: TRBD1; V gene: TRBV6-6; CDR3 DNA: TGTGCCAGCAGCCGGACAGGGGGCTCCTACGAGCAGTACTTC; CDR3 protein: CASSRTGGSYEQYF
clone size: few; J gene: TRBJ1-5; D gene: TRBD1; V gene: TRBV11-3; CDR3 DNA: TGTGCCAGCAGCTGGAACAGGGGCCAGGATCAGCCCCAGCATTTT; CDR3 protein: CASSWNRGQDQPQHF
clone size: few; J gene: TRBJ1-4; D gene: TRBD1; V gene: TRBV20-1; CDR3 DNA: TGCAGTGCCACAGGGGACGGTGAAAAACTGTTTTTT; CDR3 protein: CSATGDGEKLFF
clone size: few; J gene: TRBJ1-1; D gene: NA; V gene: TRBV11-1; CDR3 DNA: TGTGCCAGCAGCTACCGCCGGGCCTCCACCACTGAAGCTTTCTTT; CDR3 protein: CASSYRRASTTEAFF
clone size: once; J gene: TRBJ1-2; D gene: TRBD1; V gene: TRBV14; CDR3 DNA: TGTGCCAGCAGCTACCGGACAGGGGATAACTATGGCTACACCTTC; CDR3 protein: CASSYRTGDNYGYTF
clone size: NA; J gene: TRBJ2-1; D gene: TRBD2; V gene: TRBV7-2; CDR3 DNA: TGTGCCAGCAGAGTGACTAGCGGGGGAAGCTCCTACAATGAGCAGTTCTTC; CDR3 protein: CASRVTSGGSSYNEQFF
clone size: few; J gene: TRBJ1-5; D gene: NA; V gene: TRBV19; CDR3 DNA: TGTGCCAGTAGTGTTGTACTCAATCAGCCCCAGCATTTT; CDR3 protein: CASSVVLNQPQHF
clone size: once; J gene: TRBJ2-7; D gene: NA; V gene: TRBV10-3; CDR3 DNA: TGTGCCATCAGGGGGAGTCGGCACGAGCAGTACTTC; CDR3 protein: CAIRGSRHEQYF
clone size: NA; J gene: TRBJ2-3; D gene: NA; V gene: TRBV7-6; CDR3 DNA: TGTGCCAGCAGCTCCACGGGGCTAACCACAGATACGCAGTATTTT; CDR3 protein: CASSSTGLTTDTQYF
clone size: few; J gene: TRBJ2-1; D gene: TRBD2; V gene: TRBV7-3; CDR3 DNA: TGTGCCAGCAGCCTCCGGGGGGGTTTCAATGAGCAGTTCTTC; CDR3 protein: CASSLRGGFNEQFF
clone size: NA; J gene: TRBJ1-3; D gene: TRBD1; V gene: TRBV13; CDR3 DNA: TGTGCCAGCAGCCCGACAGGGCTCAGAAACACCATATATTTT; CDR3 protein: CASSPTGLRNTIYF
clone size: NA; J gene: TRBJ1-5; D gene: NA; V gene: TRBV2; CDR3 DNA: TGTGCCAGCAGTCAGGGCGTTGGTCAGCCCCAGCATTTT; CDR3 protein: CASSQGVGQPQHF
clone size: few; J gene: TRBJ2-4; D gene: TRBD2; V gene: TRBV27; CDR3 DNA: TGTGCCAGCAGTTTTGGGGGGAGCGGGGGCAAAAACATTCAGTACTTC; CDR3 protein: CASSFGGSGGKNIQYF
clone size: NA; J gene: TRBJ2-2; D gene: TRBD1; V gene: TRBV3-1; CDR3 DNA: TGTGCCAGCAGCCACCGACCGGGACAGGATAACACCGGGGAGCTGTTTTTT; CDR3 protein: CASSHRPGQDNTGELFF
clone size: NA; J gene: TRBJ2-2; D gene: TRBD2; V gene: TRBV5-1; CDR3 DNA: TGCGCCAGCAGCCTCGGCCTAGCGGGAGCCACGAACACCGGGGAGCTGTTTTTT; CDR3 protein: CASSLGLAGATNTGELFF
clone size: NA; J gene: TRBJ1-1; D gene: NA; V gene: TRBV27; CDR3 DNA: TGTGCCAGCAGTTCTCTCCGACAGGAGCACACTGAAGCTTTCTTT; CDR3 protein: CASSSLRQEHTEAFF
clone size: NA; J gene: TRBJ1-2; D gene: TRBD1; V gene: TRBV25-1; CDR3 DNA: TGTGCCAGCAGTGAATCGGGGACAGGAAACTATGGCTACACCTTC; CDR3 protein: CASSESGTGNYGYTF
clone size: few; J gene: TRBJ2-1; D gene: NA; V gene: TRBV6-2/TRBV6-3; CDR3 DNA: TGTGCCAGCACAGCGAACCCCTACAATGAGCAGTTCTTC; CDR3 protein: CASTANPYNEQFF
clone size: NA; J gene: TRBJ2-7; D gene: TRBD1; V gene: TRBV29-1; CDR3 DNA: TGCAGCGCGGGACAGGCACCCTACGAGCAGTACTTC; CDR3 protein: CSAGQAPYEQYF
clone size: NA; J gene: TRBJ2-1; D gene: TRBD2; V gene: TRBV30; CDR3 DNA: TGTGCCTGGACAGGGACTAGCTTCTACAATGAGCAGTTCTTC; CDR3 protein: CAWTGTSFYNEQFF
clone size: NA; J gene: TRBJ2-3; D gene: TRBD2; V gene: TRBV5-1; CDR3 DNA: TGCGCCAGCAGCTTGGTTTCTAGCGGGGGATCAGATACGCAGTATTTT; CDR3 protein: CASSLVSSGGSDTQYF
clone size: NA; J gene: TRBJ2-6; D gene: TRBD1; V gene: TRBV6-6; CDR3 DNA: TGTGCCAGCGGGACAGGGAACTCTGGGGCCAACGTCCTGACTTTC; CDR3 protein: CASGTGNSGANVLTF
clone size: few; J gene: TRBJ2-5; D gene: TRBD2; V gene: TRBV20-1; CDR3 DNA: TGCAGTGCTGTACGGCCTAGCGGGAGGGGAGAGACCCAGTACTTC; CDR3 protein: CSAVRPSGRGETQYF
clone size: NA; J gene: TRBJ2-2; D gene: NA; V gene: TRBV2; CDR3 DNA: TGTGCCAGCACTATCACCGGGGAGCTGTTTTTT; CDR3 protein: CASTITGELFF
clone size: NA; J gene: TRBJ2-5; D gene: TRBD1; V gene: TRBV27; CDR3 DNA: TGTGCCAGCAGTTCGACAGGGTCACCTGGAGAGACCCAGTACTTC; CDR3 protein: CASSSTGSPGETQYF
clone size: NA; J gene: TRBJ2-1; D gene: NA; V gene: TRBV7-2; CDR3 DNA: TGTGCCAGCAGCTTATACGCGTCTAGCGTGACCCATAACAATGAGCAGTTCTTC; CDR3 protein: CASSLYASSVTHNNEQFF
clone size: NA; J gene: TRBJ1-1; D gene: NA; V gene: TRBV7-9; CDR3 DNA: TGTGCCAGCAGCTTAGGGGGGGAGTTCACTGAAGCTTTCTTT; CDR3 protein: CASSLGGEFTEAFF
clone size: once; J gene: TRBJ2-5; D gene: NA; V gene: TRBV5-1; CDR3 DNA: TGCGCCAGCAGCCGTCGGACAGCTCCGGGCGGCCAAGAGACCCAGTACTTC; CDR3 protein: CASSRRTAPGGQETQYF
clone size: NA; J gene: TRBJ2-2; D gene: TRBD2; V gene: TRBV11-1; CDR3 DNA: TGTGCCAGCAGCCTGACTAGCGCGAGGGGGGTAGAAGGGGAGCTGTTTTTT; CDR3 protein: CASSLTSARGVEGELFF
clone size: NA; J gene: TRBJ2-3; D gene: TRBD2; V gene: TRBV5-1; CDR3 DNA: TGCGCCAGCAGCCCCCGACCCCGGCGGGAGGGCACAGATACGCAGTATTTT; CDR3 protein: CASSPRPRREGTDTQYF
clone size: few; J gene: TRBJ1-4; D gene: NA; V gene: TRBV25-1; CDR3 DNA: TGTGCCAGCAGTGATCCGGGGGCGAGTGAAAAACTGTTTTTT; CDR3 protein: CASSDPGASEKLFF
clone size: few; J gene: TRBJ2-7; D gene: TRBD2; V gene: TRBV12-3/TRBV12-4; CDR3 DNA: TGTGCCAGCAGTCAAGCGGGAGTCGACGAGCAGTACTTC; CDR3 protein: CASSQAGVDEQYF
clone size: many; J gene: TRBJ2-7; D gene: NA; V gene: TRBV5-1; CDR3 DNA: TGCGCCAGCAGCTTGGATGGCTCCCAATCGGACTTC; CDR3 protein: CASSLDGSQSDF
clone size: NA; J gene: TRBJ2-5; D gene: NA; V gene: TRBV3-1; CDR3 DNA: TGTGCCAGCAGCCAAGTACAGCAAGAGACCCAGTACTTC; CDR3 protein: CASSQVQQETQYF
clone size: many; J gene: TRBJ2-5; D gene: NA; V gene: TRBV7-2; CDR3 DNA: TGTGCCAGCAGCCCCACTAGAAAAGAGACCCAGTACTTC; CDR3 protein: CASSPTRKETQYF
clone size: few; J gene: TRBJ2-3; D gene: NA; V gene: TRBV7-2; CDR3 DNA: TGTGCCAGCAGCCCCGGACAGAGCACAGATACGCAGTATTTT; CDR3 protein: CASSPGQSTDTQYF
clone size: few; J gene: TRBJ2-2; D gene: NA; V gene: TRBV19; CDR3 DNA: TGTGCCAGCGCGGGCACCGGGGAGCTGTTTTTT; CDR3 protein: CASAGTGELFF
clone size: NA; J gene: TRBJ2-3; D gene: NA; V gene: TRBV7-9; CDR3 DNA: TGTGCCAGCAGCTTAGCGCCCGGAGATACGCAGTATTTT; CDR3 protein: CASSLAPGDTQYF
clone size: NA; J gene: TRBJ1-5; D gene: TRBD1; V gene: TRBV12-5; CDR3 DNA: TGTGCTAGTGGTGGGGGAGGGACAGGGGTCCCCTATAGCAATCAGCCCCAGCATTTT; CDR3 protein: CASGGGGTGVPYSNQPQHF
clone size: NA; J gene: TRBJ2-1; D gene: TRBD1; V gene: TRBV10-3; CDR3 DNA: TGTGCCATCACCGACCGGGACAGGGTCCACAATGAGCAGTTCTTC; CDR3 protein: CAITDRDRVHNEQFF
clone size: NA; J gene: TRBJ2-7; D gene: TRBD2; V gene: TRBV20-1; CDR3 DNA: TGCAGTGCAGAGGGACTAACTTACGAGCAGTACTTC; CDR3 protein: CSAEGLTYEQYF
clone size: few; J gene: TRBJ2-4; D gene: NA; V gene: TRBV5-1; CDR3 DNA: TGCGCCAGCAGCTTCTTGGACAGAAGTCTAGCCAAAAACATTCAGTACTTC; CDR3 protein: CASSFLDRSLAKNIQYF
clone size: many; J gene: TRBJ2-1; D gene: NA; V gene: TRBV18; CDR3 DNA: TGTGCCAGCTCACCAACGAACGAGCAGTTCTTC; CDR3 protein: CASSPTNEQFF
clone size: NA; J gene: TRBJ1-2; D gene: TRBD1; V gene: TRBV29-1; CDR3 DNA: TGCAGCTCCCTCAGGGGGAGCGGATATGGCTACACCTTC; CDR3 protein: CSSLRGSGYGYTF